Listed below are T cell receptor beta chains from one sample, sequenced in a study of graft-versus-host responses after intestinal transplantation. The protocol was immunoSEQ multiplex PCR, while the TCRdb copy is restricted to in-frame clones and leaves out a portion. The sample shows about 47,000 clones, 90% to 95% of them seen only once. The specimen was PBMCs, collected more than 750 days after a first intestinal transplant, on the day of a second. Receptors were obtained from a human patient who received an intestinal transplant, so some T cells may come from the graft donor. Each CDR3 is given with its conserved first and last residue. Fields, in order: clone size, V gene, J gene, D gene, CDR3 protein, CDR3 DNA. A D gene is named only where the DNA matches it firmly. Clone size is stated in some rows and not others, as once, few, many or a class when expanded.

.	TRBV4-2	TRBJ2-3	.	CASSRQGSASTDTQYF	TGTGCCAGCAGCCGTCAAGGGAGCGCTAGCACAGATACGCAGTATTTT
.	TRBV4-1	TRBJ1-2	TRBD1	CASSPWDRGKEGYTF	TGCGCCAGCAGCCCATGGGACAGGGGGAAGGAGGGCTACACCTTC
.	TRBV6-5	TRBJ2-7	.	CASSYSTGYEQYF	TGTGCCAGCAGTTACTCGACAGGCTACGAGCAGTACTTC
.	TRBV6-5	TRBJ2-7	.	CASSYAGQGYEQYF	TGTGCCAGCAGTTACGCCGGGCAGGGGTACGAGCAGTACTTC
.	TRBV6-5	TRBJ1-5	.	CASSRLGESQPQHF	TGTGCCAGCAGTCGGTTAGGGGAGAGTCAGCCCCAGCATTTT
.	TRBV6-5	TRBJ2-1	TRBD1	CASRSRQGRVEQFF	TGTGCCAGCAGGTCAAGACAGGGAAGGGTTGAGCAGTTCTTC
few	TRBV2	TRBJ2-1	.	CASSEPYNEQFF	TGTGCCAGCAGCGAACCGTACAATGAGCAGTTCTTC
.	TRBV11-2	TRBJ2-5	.	CASSPPGTYGETQYF	TGTGCCAGCAGTCCCCCGGGGACTTATGGAGAGACCCAGTACTTC
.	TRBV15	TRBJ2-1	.	CATSRHPPAVNNEQFF	TGTGCCACCAGCAGACACCCTCCCGCGGTAAACAATGAGCAGTTCTTC
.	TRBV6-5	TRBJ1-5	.	CASSGQYSNQPQHF	TGTGCCAGCAGTGGACAGTATAGCAATCAGCCCCAGCATTTT
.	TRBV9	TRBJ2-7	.	CASSPIGAGSDEQYF	TGTGCCAGCAGCCCCATCGGGGCAGGGAGCGACGAGCAGTACTTC
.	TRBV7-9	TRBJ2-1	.	CASSLVGRNNEQFF	TGTGCCAGCAGCTTAGTAGGAAGAAACAATGAGCAGTTCTTC
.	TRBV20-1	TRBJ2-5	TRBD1	CSARDTGGQYF	TGCAGTGCTAGAGACACAGGGGGGCAGTACTTC
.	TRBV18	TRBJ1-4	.	CASSPEQGEEKLFF	TGTGCCAGCTCACCCGAGCAGGGAGAGGAAAAACTGTTTTTT
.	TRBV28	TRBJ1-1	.	CASSFTEYTGMNTEAFF	TGTGCCAGCAGTTTTACGGAATATACAGGGATGAACACTGAAGCTTTCTTT
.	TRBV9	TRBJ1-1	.	CASSVGSGSTEAFF	TGTGCCAGCAGCGTAGGATCCGGGAGCACTGAAGCTTTCTTT
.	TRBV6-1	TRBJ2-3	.	CASSEENRILAPSGTQYF	TGTGCCAGCAGTGAAGAAAACAGGATTCTGGCCCCCTCGGGTACGCAGTATTTT
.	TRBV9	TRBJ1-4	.	CASSPREAPNEKLFF	TGTGCCAGCAGCCCTCGGGAGGCACCTAATGAAAAACTGTTTTTT
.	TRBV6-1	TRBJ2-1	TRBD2	CASSATGGSYNEQFF	TGTGCCAGCAGTGCCACGGGGGGTTCATACAATGAGCAGTTCTTC
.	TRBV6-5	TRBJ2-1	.	CASSYSRYNEQFF	TGTGCCAGCAGTTACTCGAGGTACAATGAGCAGTTCTTC
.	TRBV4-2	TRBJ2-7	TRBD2	CASSPTGTSGVYEQYF	TGTGCCAGCAGCCCTACCGGGACTAGCGGAGTCTACGAGCAGTACTTC
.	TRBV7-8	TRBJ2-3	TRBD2	CASSLGPAGPSTDTQYF	TGTGCCAGCAGCTTAGGACCAGCGGGACCTAGCACAGATACGCAGTATTTT
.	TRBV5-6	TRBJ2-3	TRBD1	CASLTGLTDTQYF	TGTGCCAGCCTGACAGGGCTCACAGATACGCAGTATTTT
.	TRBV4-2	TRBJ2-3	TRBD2	CASSQDTGLDPTDTQYF	TGTGCCAGCAGCCAAGATACGGGACTAGATCCCACAGATACGCAGTATTTT
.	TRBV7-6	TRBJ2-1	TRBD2	CASSLDGGGQFF	TGTGCCAGCAGCTTAGATGGCGGGGGGCAGTTCTTC
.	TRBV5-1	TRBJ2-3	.	CASSLMGGKTDTQYF	TGCGCCAGCAGCTTGATGGGGGGCAAGACAGATACGCAGTATTTT
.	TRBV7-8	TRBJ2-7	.	CASSLGFAESEQYF	TGTGCCAGCAGCTTAGGATTCGCCGAGAGCGAGCAGTACTTC
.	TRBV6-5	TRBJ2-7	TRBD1	CASSLGQGAGEQYF	TGTGCCAGCAGTTTGGGACAGGGGGCGGGTGAGCAGTACTTC
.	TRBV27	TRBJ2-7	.	CASSLSFGYEQYF	TGTGCCAGCAGTTTATCGTTTGGATACGAGCAGTACTTC
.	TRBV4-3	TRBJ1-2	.	CASSQDWWSGYTF	TGCGCCAGCAGCCAAGATTGGTGGTCGGGCTACACCTTC
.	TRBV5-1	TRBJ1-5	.	CASSLDGGAQPQHF	TGCGCCAGCAGCTTGGATGGAGGGGCCCAGCCCCAGCATTTT
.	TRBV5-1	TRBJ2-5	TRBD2	CASTRTSGTPKETQYF	TGCGCCAGCACCCGGACTAGCGGGACCCCAAAAGAGACCCAGTACTTC
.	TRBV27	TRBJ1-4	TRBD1	CASSPGQGSEKLFF	TGTGCCAGCAGTCCGGGACAGGGTAGCGAAAAACTGTTTTTT